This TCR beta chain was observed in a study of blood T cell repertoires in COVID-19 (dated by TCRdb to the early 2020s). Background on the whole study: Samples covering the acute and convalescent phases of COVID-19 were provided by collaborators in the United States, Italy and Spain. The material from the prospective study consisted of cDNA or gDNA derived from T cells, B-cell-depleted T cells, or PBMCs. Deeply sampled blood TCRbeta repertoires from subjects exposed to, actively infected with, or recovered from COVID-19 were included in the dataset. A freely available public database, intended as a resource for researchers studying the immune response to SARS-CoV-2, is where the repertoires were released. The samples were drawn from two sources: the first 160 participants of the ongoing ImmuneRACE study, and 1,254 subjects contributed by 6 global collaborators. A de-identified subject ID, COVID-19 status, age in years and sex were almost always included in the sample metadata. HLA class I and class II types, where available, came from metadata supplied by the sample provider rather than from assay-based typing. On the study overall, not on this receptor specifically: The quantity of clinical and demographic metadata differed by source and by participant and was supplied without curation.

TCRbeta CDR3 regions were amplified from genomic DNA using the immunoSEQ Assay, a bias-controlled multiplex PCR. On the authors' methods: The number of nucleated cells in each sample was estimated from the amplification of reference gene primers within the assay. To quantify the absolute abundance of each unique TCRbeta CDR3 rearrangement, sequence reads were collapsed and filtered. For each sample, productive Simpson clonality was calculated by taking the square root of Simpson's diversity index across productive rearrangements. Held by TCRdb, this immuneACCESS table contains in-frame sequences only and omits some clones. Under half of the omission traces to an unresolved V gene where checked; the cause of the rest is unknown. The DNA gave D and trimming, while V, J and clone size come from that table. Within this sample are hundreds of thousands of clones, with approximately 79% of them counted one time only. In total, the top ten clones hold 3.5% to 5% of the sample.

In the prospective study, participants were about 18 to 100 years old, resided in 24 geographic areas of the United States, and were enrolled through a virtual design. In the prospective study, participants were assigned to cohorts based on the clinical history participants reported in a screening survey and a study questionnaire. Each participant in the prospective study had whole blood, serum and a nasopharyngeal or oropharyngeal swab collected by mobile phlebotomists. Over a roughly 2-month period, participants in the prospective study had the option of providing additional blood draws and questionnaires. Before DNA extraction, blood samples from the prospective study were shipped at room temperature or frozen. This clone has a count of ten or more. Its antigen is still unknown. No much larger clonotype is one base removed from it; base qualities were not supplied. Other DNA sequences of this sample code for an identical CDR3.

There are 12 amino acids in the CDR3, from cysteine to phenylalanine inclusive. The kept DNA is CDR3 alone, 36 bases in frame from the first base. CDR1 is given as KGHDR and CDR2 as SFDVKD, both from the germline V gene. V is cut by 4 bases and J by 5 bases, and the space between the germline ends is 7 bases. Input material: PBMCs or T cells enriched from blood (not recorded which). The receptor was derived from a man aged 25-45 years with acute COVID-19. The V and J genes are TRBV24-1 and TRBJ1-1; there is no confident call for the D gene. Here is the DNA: TGTGCCACCAGTGAGGGAGGGACTGAAGCTTTCTTT. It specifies CATSEGGTEAFF.